The 2 T cell receptor beta chains below come from one sample, sequenced in a study of blood T cells in healthy people across ages. The second PCR ran about 6 to 12 cycles with a sample-barcoded 5' primer and J-beta primers. Each CDR3 protein gets one entry after TCRdb re-called the 5' RACE reads with MiXCR. The sample includes 800,000 to 950,000 distinct CDR3 sequences, roughly 40% of them seen just once. Sequencing input: blood. The receptors shown here come from a man aged 18 to 35 in good health.

A few counts support this clonotype. The J gene is TRBJ1-6, the V gene TRBV27, with 7 bases that match TRBD1. The CDR3 is made up of 18 amino acids. In germline, CDR1 is MNHEY, CDR2 SMNVEV (reference sequence). V was pared by 5 bases and J by 0 bases, with 10 bases of the junction left unmatched. The chain's CDR3 is CASSPTSRGTSYNSPLHF. CDR3 nucleotides: TGTGCCAGCAGTCCGACTAGCAGGGGGACCTCCTATAATTCACCCCTCCACTTT.

The chain has TRBV6-5 and TRBJ2-7; D may be TRBD2 (6 bases). Matching the DNA end better, TRBJ2-5 makes the J call doubtful. Germline V gives CDR1 MNHEY, CDR2 SVGAGI. The CDR3 contains 13 residues. In DNA, the CDR3 is TGTGCCAGCAGACGGACTAACGAAGAGACCCAGTACTTC. Amino acid sequence: CASRRTNEETQYF.